This is a list of T cell receptor beta chains from one sample in a study of T cell responses to AZD1222 COVID-19 vaccine. Sequenced by immunoSEQ multiplex PCR; TCRdb stores in-frame clones only, minus some. The sample lists about 120,000 clones; around 88% were seen once. This sample comprised peripheral blood, obtained on day 0 of AZD1222 vaccination. The receptors were sampled from an adult in good health. Each CDR3 is given with its conserved first and last residue. A D gene is named only where the DNA matches it firmly. Rows give clone size only sometimes, using once, few, many, or a class for an expanded clone.

d_call: TRBD1
clone_size: NA
v_call: TRBV6-5
j_call: TRBJ2-7
cdr3_nt: TGTGCCAGCAGACCACAGGGGCTCACCTTCTACGAGCAGTACTTC
cdr3_aa: CASRPQGLTFYEQYF

d_call: NA
clone_size: NA
v_call: TRBV9
j_call: TRBJ2-7
cdr3_nt: TGTGCCAGCAGCGTAGTCGAGGTTGGGAGCGAGCAGTACTTC
cdr3_aa: CASSVVEVGSEQYF

d_call: NA
clone_size: medium-sized
v_call: TRBV4-3
j_call: TRBJ1-2
cdr3_nt: TGCGCCAGCAGCCAAGAAAGCGACAGTGATGGCTACACCTTC
cdr3_aa: CASSQESDSDGYTF

d_call: NA
clone_size: NA
v_call: TRBV7-9
j_call: TRBJ2-2
cdr3_nt: TGTGCCAGCAGCTTAGCAGGGGACGGAACCGGGGAGCTGTTTTTT
cdr3_aa: CASSLAGDGTGELFF

d_call: NA
clone_size: NA
v_call: TRBV6-5
j_call: TRBJ1-6
cdr3_nt: TGTGCCAGCAGTCGAGAAGCGCAGAAAAATTCACCCCTCCACTTT
cdr3_aa: CASSREAQKNSPLHF

d_call: NA
clone_size: NA
v_call: TRBV6-5
j_call: TRBJ1-1
cdr3_nt: TGTGCCAGCAGCCCGTCAGGGGAGGGAAGTACTGAAGCTTTCTTT
cdr3_aa: CASSPSGEGSTEAFF

d_call: NA
clone_size: NA
v_call: TRBV2
j_call: TRBJ2-7
cdr3_nt: TGTGCCAGCGGATACAGGGTAGGCTACGAGCAGTACTTC
cdr3_aa: CASGYRVGYEQYF

d_call: NA
clone_size: NA
v_call: TRBV28
j_call: TRBJ1-1
cdr3_nt: TGTGCCAGCAGAGACCGTCCGAGGGCCACTGAAGCTTTCTTT
cdr3_aa: CASRDRPRATEAFF

d_call: NA
clone_size: NA
v_call: TRBV3-1/TRBV3-2
j_call: TRBJ2-5
cdr3_nt: TGTGCCAGCAGCCAAGTCTGGGGCGGCAACCAAGAGACCCAGTACTTC
cdr3_aa: CASSQVWGGNQETQYF

d_call: NA
clone_size: NA
v_call: TRBV11-2
j_call: TRBJ2-3
cdr3_nt: TGTGCCAGCAGCCTCCTCGACAGTTCTGCGCAGTATTTT
cdr3_aa: CASSLLDSSAQYF

d_call: NA
clone_size: NA
v_call: TRBV5-6
j_call: TRBJ1-6
cdr3_nt: TGTGCCAGCAACCGGGTACAGGGCCAGGGCTCCTATAATTCACCCCTCCACTTT
cdr3_aa: CASNRVQGQGSYNSPLHF

d_call: NA
clone_size: once
v_call: TRBV6-1
j_call: TRBJ2-6
cdr3_nt: TGTGCCAGCAGTGATCCGGGACATTACCTCCCACTCTCTGGGGCCAACGTCCTGACTTTC
cdr3_aa: CASSDPGHYLPLSGANVLTF

d_call: NA
clone_size: NA
v_call: TRBV4-1
j_call: TRBJ1-2
cdr3_nt: TGCGCCAGCAGCCAAACCGAGGCCCGCGGGGGCTATGGCTACACCTTC
cdr3_aa: CASSQTEARGGYGYTF

d_call: TRBD1
clone_size: NA
v_call: TRBV5-5
j_call: TRBJ2-1
cdr3_nt: TGTGCCAGCAGCCCCAGGGACAGGGCCTACAATGAGCAGTTCTTC
cdr3_aa: CASSPRDRAYNEQFF

d_call: TRBD1
clone_size: once
v_call: TRBV3-1/TRBV3-2
j_call: TRBJ1-1
cdr3_nt: TGTGCCAGCAGTCCCGGGACAGGGGTCTTTGTAGCTTTCTTT
cdr3_aa: CASSPGTGVFVAFF

d_call: TRBD1
clone_size: once
v_call: TRBV7-2
j_call: TRBJ2-4
cdr3_nt: TGTGCCAGCAGTTTCGGGACAGGGTTGGACAAAAACATTCAGTACTTC
cdr3_aa: CASSFGTGLDKNIQYF

d_call: NA
clone_size: NA
v_call: TRBV7-3
j_call: TRBJ1-1
cdr3_nt: TGTGCCAGCAGCCTTACCGGGACGGACTTTGGCGGAGCTTTCTTT
cdr3_aa: CASSLTGTDFGGAFF

d_call: NA
clone_size: NA
v_call: TRBV29-1
j_call: TRBJ2-7
cdr3_nt: TGCAGCGTTAGGACGACATGGAGCTCCTACGAGCAGTACTTC
cdr3_aa: CSVRTTWSSYEQYF

d_call: TRBD2
clone_size: NA
v_call: TRBV7-3
j_call: TRBJ2-3
cdr3_nt: TGTGCCAGCAGCACGACTAGCGGGGGGGCTAGCACAGATACGCAGTATTTT
cdr3_aa: CASSTTSGGASTDTQYF

d_call: TRBD2
clone_size: NA
v_call: TRBV7-2
j_call: TRBJ2-3
cdr3_nt: TGTGCCAGCAGCCCCGGGGGGGGCCGCACAGATACGCAGTATTTT
cdr3_aa: CASSPGGGRTDTQYF

d_call: NA
clone_size: once
v_call: TRBV11-2
j_call: TRBJ1-4
cdr3_nt: TGTGCCAGCAGCTTAGACAGAGTTAATGAAAAACTGTTTTTT
cdr3_aa: CASSLDRVNEKLFF

d_call: TRBD1
clone_size: NA
v_call: TRBV24-1
j_call: TRBJ2-2
cdr3_nt: TGTGCCACCAGTCAAGGGGGCTGGGAGCTGTTTTTT
cdr3_aa: CATSQGGWELFF

d_call: TRBD1
clone_size: NA
v_call: TRBV7-9
j_call: TRBJ2-7
cdr3_nt: TGTGCCAGCAGCTCCGTTCGGACAGGCATCTCCTACGAGCAGTACTTC
cdr3_aa: CASSSVRTGISYEQYF

d_call: NA
clone_size: NA
v_call: TRBV6-5
j_call: TRBJ2-3
cdr3_nt: TGTGCCAGCAGTTTCTCGACGGATACGCAGTATTTT
cdr3_aa: CASSFSTDTQYF

d_call: NA
clone_size: once
v_call: TRBV11-1
j_call: TRBJ1-4
cdr3_nt: TGTGCCAGCAGCTTAACAGGGTTGAGAAATGAAAAACTGTTTTTT
cdr3_aa: CASSLTGLRNEKLFF

d_call: TRBD1
clone_size: NA
v_call: TRBV7-3
j_call: TRBJ2-7
cdr3_nt: TGTGCCAGCAGCTTAGGGGGACAGGGCCCAAATTACGAGCAGTACTTC
cdr3_aa: CASSLGGQGPNYEQYF

d_call: TRBD1
clone_size: NA
v_call: TRBV2
j_call: TRBJ1-6
cdr3_nt: TGTGCCAGCAGTAAAGGACAGGGGGAGGGATCCCTCCACTTT
cdr3_aa: CASSKGQGEGSLHF

d_call: TRBD1
clone_size: NA
v_call: TRBV7-9
j_call: TRBJ1-5
cdr3_nt: TGTGCCAGCAGACTAGGGGGCCAGCCCCAGCATTTT
cdr3_aa: CASRLGGQPQHF

d_call: NA
clone_size: NA
v_call: TRBV6-2/TRBV6-3
j_call: TRBJ2-3
cdr3_nt: TGTGCCAGCAGTTACGTTGGGGGTACGCAGTATTTT
cdr3_aa: CASSYVGGTQYF

d_call: NA
clone_size: once
v_call: TRBV6-5
j_call: TRBJ2-7
cdr3_nt: TGTGCCAGCAGCTTCTCAGGGGGGGCCACCTACGAGCAGTACTTC
cdr3_aa: CASSFSGGATYEQYF

d_call: NA
clone_size: NA
v_call: TRBV5-1
j_call: TRBJ2-7
cdr3_nt: TGCGCCAGCAGCTTGGATCAGGCGCCCTACGAGCAGTACTTC
cdr3_aa: CASSLDQAPYEQYF

d_call: TRBD1
clone_size: NA
v_call: TRBV7-9
j_call: TRBJ1-4
cdr3_nt: TGTGCCAGCAGCCGAACCGGGACAGGGCATGAAAAACTGTTTTTT
cdr3_aa: CASSRTGTGHEKLFF

d_call: NA
clone_size: NA
v_call: TRBV28
j_call: TRBJ1-1
cdr3_nt: TGTGCCAGCAGCAGTGGTATGGGAGCTTTCTTT
cdr3_aa: CASSSGMGAFF

d_call: NA
clone_size: NA
v_call: TRBV7-9
j_call: TRBJ1-2
cdr3_nt: TGTGCCAGCAGCTTGAGCTGGGGACCTAACTATGGCTACACCTTC
cdr3_aa: CASSLSWGPNYGYTF

d_call: NA
clone_size: NA
v_call: TRBV4-3
j_call: TRBJ1-2
cdr3_nt: TGCGCCAGCAGCCAAGATAACACCGGCCCTGTGCCCTATGGCTACACCTTC
cdr3_aa: CASSQDNTGPVPYGYTF

d_call: TRBD2
clone_size: NA
v_call: TRBV28
j_call: TRBJ2-3
cdr3_nt: TGTGCCAGCAGCCAAGGGACTCGCGGGGGGTTTACAGATACGCAGTATTTT
cdr3_aa: CASSQGTRGGFTDTQYF

d_call: NA
clone_size: NA
v_call: TRBV6-2/TRBV6-3
j_call: TRBJ1-5
cdr3_nt: TGTGCCAGCAGTTACAGGGGCAGGAATCAGCCCCAGCATTTT
cdr3_aa: CASSYRGRNQPQHF

d_call: TRBD1
clone_size: NA
v_call: TRBV7-2
j_call: TRBJ1-2
cdr3_nt: TGTGCCAGCAGCCCAGGGGGGGACTATGGCTACACCTTC
cdr3_aa: CASSPGGDYGYTF